This is a list of T cell receptor beta chains from one sample in a study of identical twins. In TCRdb, the 5' RACE reads were re-called with MiXCR into one record per CDR3 protein. Of some 500,000 distinct CDR3 sequences detected, over 11% appear once; the ten largest clones hold approximately 0.98%. The same sample was also studied in work on yellow fever vaccine responses in identical twins.

Sequencing used CD4+ T cells sorted from blood. The receptors shown here come from a woman between 18 and 30 years old in good health. Both conserved end residues are part of each CDR3. A D gene is named only where the DNA matches it firmly. Size is omitted from some rows. Given values are once, few, many or a class for expanded clones.

abundance: few; len: 14; v_gene: TRBV20-1; j_gene: TRBJ2-3; d_gene: NA; CDR3nt: TGCAGTGCCGGGGACTTCCTGTACACAGATACGCAGTATTTT; CDR3aa: CSAGDFLYTDTQYF
abundance: few; len: 14; v_gene: TRBV6-1; j_gene: TRBJ1-2; d_gene: TRBD1; CDR3nt: TGTGCCAGCACTCCCCCTGGGACAGGGGGTGGCTACACCTTC; CDR3aa: CASTPPGTGGGYTF
abundance: NA; len: 15; v_gene: TRBV28; j_gene: TRBJ2-3; d_gene: NA; CDR3nt: TGTGCCAGCAGTGCAATGGGGGCGAACACAGATACGCAGTATTTT; CDR3aa: CASSAMGANTDTQYF
abundance: NA; len: 19; v_gene: TRBV6-5; j_gene: TRBJ2-6; d_gene: TRBD1; CDR3nt: TGTGCCAGCAGTTACGGACAGGGGGCGCGAGGGGCTGGGGCCAACGTCCTGACTTTC; CDR3aa: CASSYGQGARGAGANVLTF
abundance: few; len: 14; v_gene: TRBV20-1; j_gene: TRBJ2-2; d_gene: TRBD1; CDR3nt: TGCAGTGCTACGGGACAGGGGTCCACCGGGGAGCTGTTTTTT; CDR3aa: CSATGQGSTGELFF
abundance: few; len: 13; v_gene: TRBV6-2/TRBV6-3; j_gene: TRBJ2-5; d_gene: NA; CDR3nt: TGTGCCAGCAGAAACGGGGGCCAAGAGACCCAGTACTTC; CDR3aa: CASRNGGQETQYF
abundance: NA; len: 15; v_gene: TRBV30; j_gene: TRBJ2-1; d_gene: NA; CDR3nt: TGTGCCTGGACGATCGTGGGGGGGCCCCACAATGAGCAGTTCTTC; CDR3aa: CAWTIVGGPHNEQFF
abundance: few; len: 15; v_gene: TRBV7-2; j_gene: TRBJ2-7; d_gene: NA; CDR3nt: TGTGCCAGCAGCTTTTGGCAGGGGGGTTCGGGCGAGCAGTACTTC; CDR3aa: CASSFWQGGSGEQYF
abundance: many; len: 16; v_gene: TRBV3-1; j_gene: TRBJ2-3; d_gene: TRBD2; CDR3nt: TGTGCCAGCAGCCAACTGGCGGGGGGACACACAGATACGCAGTATTTT; CDR3aa: CASSQLAGGHTDTQYF
abundance: few; len: 14; v_gene: TRBV10-2; j_gene: TRBJ2-7; d_gene: NA; CDR3nt: TGCGCCAGCAGTCCCGCGAGACACTCCTACGAGCAGTACTTC; CDR3aa: CASSPARHSYEQYF
abundance: NA; len: 15; v_gene: TRBV5-1; j_gene: TRBJ2-2; d_gene: TRBD1; CDR3nt: TGCGCCAGCAGCTTGGTGACAGGGGGCAGCGGGGAGCTGTTTTTT; CDR3aa: CASSLVTGGSGELFF
abundance: few; len: 15; v_gene: TRBV5-1; j_gene: TRBJ2-2; d_gene: NA; CDR3nt: TGCGCCAGCAGCTTGGAAGGGGCCCTTACCGGGGAGCTGTTTTTT; CDR3aa: CASSLEGALTGELFF
abundance: NA; len: 15; v_gene: TRBV10-3; j_gene: TRBJ2-2; d_gene: TRBD2; CDR3nt: TGTGCCATCAGTGCCAGTCTAGCGGACACCGGGGAGCTGTTTTTT; CDR3aa: CAISASLADTGELFF
abundance: NA; len: 14; v_gene: TRBV5-6; j_gene: TRBJ1-6; d_gene: NA; CDR3nt: TGTGCCAGCAGCTACCCGGGACCCACTTCACCCCTCCACTTT; CDR3aa: CASSYPGPTSPLHF
abundance: NA; len: 14; v_gene: TRBV12-3/TRBV12-4; j_gene: TRBJ1-6; d_gene: NA; CDR3nt: TGTGCCAGCAGTTTACAGAGTGATAATTCACCCCTCCACTTT; CDR3aa: CASSLQSDNSPLHF
abundance: few; len: 17; v_gene: TRBV15; j_gene: TRBJ2-1; d_gene: NA; CDR3nt: TGTGCCACCAGCAGAGAAAATCTAACAATACGCGGGAATGAGCAGTTCTTC; CDR3aa: CATSRENLTIRGNEQFF
abundance: few; len: 15; v_gene: TRBV28; j_gene: TRBJ1-1; d_gene: NA; CDR3nt: TGTGCCAGCAGTACCACATCTAGGCGTTCAGAACAAGCTTTCTTT; CDR3aa: CASSTTSRRSEQAFF
abundance: NA; len: 13; v_gene: TRBV7-2; j_gene: TRBJ2-5; d_gene: NA; CDR3nt: TGTGCCAGCAGCCCCCAACGGGAAGAGACCCAGTACTTC; CDR3aa: CASSPQREETQYF